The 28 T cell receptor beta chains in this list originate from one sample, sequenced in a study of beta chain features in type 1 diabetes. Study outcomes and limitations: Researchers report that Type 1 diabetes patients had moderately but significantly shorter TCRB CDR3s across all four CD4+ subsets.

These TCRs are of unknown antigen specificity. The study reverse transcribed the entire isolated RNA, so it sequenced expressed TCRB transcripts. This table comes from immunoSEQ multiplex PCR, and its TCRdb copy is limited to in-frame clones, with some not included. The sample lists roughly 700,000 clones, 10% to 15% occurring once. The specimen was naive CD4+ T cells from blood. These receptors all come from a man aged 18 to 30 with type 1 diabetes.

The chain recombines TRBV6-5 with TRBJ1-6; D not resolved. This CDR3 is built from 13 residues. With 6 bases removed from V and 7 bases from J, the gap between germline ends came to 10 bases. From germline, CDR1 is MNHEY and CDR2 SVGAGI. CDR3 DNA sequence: TGTGCCAGCAGGGTCTCAGCAAATTCACCCCTCCACTTT. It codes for CASRVSANSPLHF.

CDR3: CASSPGTGTDTQYF. The CDR3 nucleotides are TGTGCCAGCAGCCCCGGGACAGGGACAGATACGCAGTATTTT. The V and J genes are TRBV7-8 and TRBJ2-3; 9 bases fit TRBD1. The germline V gene has CDR1 SGHVS and CDR2 FQNEAQ. CDR3 length: 14 amino acids. J lost 3 bases, V lost 5 bases, and 3 bases had no gene match.

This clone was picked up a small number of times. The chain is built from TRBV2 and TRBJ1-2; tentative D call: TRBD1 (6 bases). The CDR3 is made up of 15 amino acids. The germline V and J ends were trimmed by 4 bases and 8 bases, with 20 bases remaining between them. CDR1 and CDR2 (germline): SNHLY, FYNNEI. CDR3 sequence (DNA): TGTGCCAGCAGTGTCGGGAACAGGGACTCGGGAGGCTACACCTTC. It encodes CASSVGNRDSGGYTF.

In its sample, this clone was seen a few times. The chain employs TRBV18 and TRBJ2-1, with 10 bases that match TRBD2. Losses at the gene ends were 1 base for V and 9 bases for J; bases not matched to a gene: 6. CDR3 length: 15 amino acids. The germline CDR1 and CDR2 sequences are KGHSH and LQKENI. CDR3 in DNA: TGTGCCAGCTCACCACGGAGCGGGGGGGGAGGTGAGCAGTTCTTC. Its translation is CASSPRSGGGGEQFF.

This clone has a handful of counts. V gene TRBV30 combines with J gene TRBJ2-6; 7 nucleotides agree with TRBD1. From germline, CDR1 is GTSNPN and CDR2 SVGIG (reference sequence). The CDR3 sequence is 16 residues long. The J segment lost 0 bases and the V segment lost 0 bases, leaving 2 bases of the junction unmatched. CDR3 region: CAWSVWDSSGANVLTF. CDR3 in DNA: TGTGCCTGGAGTGTATGGGACAGCTCTGGGGCCAACGTCCTGACTTTC. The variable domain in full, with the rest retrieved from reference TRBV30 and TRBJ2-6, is SQTIHQWPATLVQPVGSPLSLECTVEGTSNPNLYWYRQAAGRGLQLLFYSVGIGQISSEVPQNLSASRPQDRQFILSSKKLLLSDSGFYLCAWSVWDSSGANVLTFGAGSRLTVL.

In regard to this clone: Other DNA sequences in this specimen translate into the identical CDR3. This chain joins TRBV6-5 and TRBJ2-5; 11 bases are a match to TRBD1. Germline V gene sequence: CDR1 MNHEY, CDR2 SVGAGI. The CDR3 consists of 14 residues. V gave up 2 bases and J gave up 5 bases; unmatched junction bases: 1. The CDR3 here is CASSYGTGGETQYF. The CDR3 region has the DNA TGTGCCAGCAGTTACGGGACAGGGGGGGAGACCCAGTACTTC.

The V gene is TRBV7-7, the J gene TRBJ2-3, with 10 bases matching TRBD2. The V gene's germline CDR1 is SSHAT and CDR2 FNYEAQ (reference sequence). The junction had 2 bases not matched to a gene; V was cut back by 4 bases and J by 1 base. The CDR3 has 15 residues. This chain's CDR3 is CASSSGLAGTDTQYF. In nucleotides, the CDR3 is TGTGCCAGCAGCTCCGGACTAGCGGGCACAGATACGCAGTATTTT. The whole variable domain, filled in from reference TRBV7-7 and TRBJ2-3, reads GAGVSQSPRYKVTKRGQDVTLRCDPISSHATLYWYQQALGQGPEFLTYFNYEAQPDKSGLPSDRFSAERPEGSISTLTIQRTEQRDSAMYRCASSSGLAGTDTQYFGPGTRLTVL.

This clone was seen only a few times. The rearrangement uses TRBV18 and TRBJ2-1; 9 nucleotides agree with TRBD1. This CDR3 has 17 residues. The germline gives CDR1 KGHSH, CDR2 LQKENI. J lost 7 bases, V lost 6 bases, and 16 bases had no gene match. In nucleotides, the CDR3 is TGTGCCAGCTCGCCCCAGGGATCTGGACAGGGGAGTAATGAGCAGTTCTTC. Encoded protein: CASSPQGSGQGSNEQFF.

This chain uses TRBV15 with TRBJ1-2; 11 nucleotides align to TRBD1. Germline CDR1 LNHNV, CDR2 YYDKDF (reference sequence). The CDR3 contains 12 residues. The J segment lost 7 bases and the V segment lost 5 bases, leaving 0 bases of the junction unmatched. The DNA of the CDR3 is TGTGCCACCAGCGGACAGGGGGCTGGCTACACCTTC. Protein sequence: CATSGQGAGYTF.

The CDR3: CASSYRRTRDEQFF. In nucleotides, the CDR3 is TGTGCCAGCAGTTATCGTCGAACGAGGGATGAGCAGTTCTTC. The V and J genes are TRBV6-5 and TRBJ2-1, with D possibly matching TRBD2 (5 bases). CDR1 and CDR2 (germline): MNHEY, SVGAGI. V was shortened by 3 bases and J by 8 bases, with 14 bases between the two germline ends. CDR3 length equals 14 residues.

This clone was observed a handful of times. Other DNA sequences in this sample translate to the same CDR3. This CDR3 reads CASSPEEVGYTF. The CDR3 nucleotides are TGTGCCAGCTCACCGGAAGAGGTGGGCTACACCTTC. The chain couples TRBV18 to TRBJ1-2; D gene ambiguous. Germline V gene data show CDR1 as KGHSH and CDR2 as LQKENI. The CDR3 has 12 amino acids. The V gene lost 3 bases and the J gene lost 8 bases, with 10 bases spanning the gap. Full variable domain (missing parts from reference TRBV18 and TRBJ1-2): NAGVMQNPRHLVRRRGQEARLRCSPMKGHSHVYWYRQLPEEGLKFMVYLQKENIIDESGMPKERFSAEFPKEGPSILRIQQVVRGDSAAYFCASSPEEVGYTFGSGTRLTVV.

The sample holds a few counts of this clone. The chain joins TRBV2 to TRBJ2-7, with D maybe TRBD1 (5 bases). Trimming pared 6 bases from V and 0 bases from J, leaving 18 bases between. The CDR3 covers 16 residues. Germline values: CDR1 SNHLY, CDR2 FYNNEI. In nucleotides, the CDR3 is TGTGCCAGCAGCGGAGCCGGATACCAGGGCTCCTACGAGCAGTACTTC. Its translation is CASSGAGYQGSYEQYF.

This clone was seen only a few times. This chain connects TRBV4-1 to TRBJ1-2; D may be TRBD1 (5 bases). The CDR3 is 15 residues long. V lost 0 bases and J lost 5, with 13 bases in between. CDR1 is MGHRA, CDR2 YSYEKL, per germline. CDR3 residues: CASSQDGGNSYGYTF. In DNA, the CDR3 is TGCGCCAGCAGCCAAGATGGGGGGAACAGTTATGGCTACACCTTC.

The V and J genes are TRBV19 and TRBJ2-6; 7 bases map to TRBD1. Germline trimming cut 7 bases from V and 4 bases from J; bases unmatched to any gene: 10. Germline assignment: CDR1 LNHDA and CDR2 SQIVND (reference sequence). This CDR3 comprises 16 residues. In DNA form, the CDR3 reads TGTGCCAGTACTGAGGGGGCCGGGACAGGGGCCAACGTCCTGACTTTC. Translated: CASTEGAGTGANVLTF.

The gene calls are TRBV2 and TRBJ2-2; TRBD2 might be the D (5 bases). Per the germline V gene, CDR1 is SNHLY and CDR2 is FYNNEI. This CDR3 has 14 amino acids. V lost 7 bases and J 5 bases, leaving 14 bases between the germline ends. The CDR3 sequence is CASTFQDYTGELFF. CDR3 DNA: TGTGCCAGCACCTTCCAAGACTATACCGGGGAGCTGTTTTTT.

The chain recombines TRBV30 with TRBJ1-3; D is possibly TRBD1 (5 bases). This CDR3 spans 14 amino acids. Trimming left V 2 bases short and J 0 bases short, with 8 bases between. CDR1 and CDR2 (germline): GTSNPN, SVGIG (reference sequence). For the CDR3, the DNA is TGTGCCTGGAGTACAGGCATCTCTGGAAACACCATATATTTT. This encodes CAWSTGISGNTIYF.

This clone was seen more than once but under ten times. The CDR3 DNA reads as TGTGCCAGCAGTGTAAGAAGGCAAGAGGGTGGCTACACCTTC. It codes for CASSVRRQEGGYTF. The chain uses TRBV27 and TRBJ1-2; unclear D gene. V lost 5 bases and J lost 7, with 17 bases in between. The CDR3 length is 14 residues. Germline CDR1 and CDR2: MNHEY and SMNVEV (reference sequence).

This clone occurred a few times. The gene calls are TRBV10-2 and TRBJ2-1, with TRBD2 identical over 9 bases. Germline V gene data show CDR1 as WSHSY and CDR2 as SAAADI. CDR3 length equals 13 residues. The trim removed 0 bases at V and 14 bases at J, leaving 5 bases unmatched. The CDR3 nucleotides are TGCGCCAGCAGTGAGTCTGGCGGGGGGGTGGAGTTCTTC. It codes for CASSESGGGVEFF.

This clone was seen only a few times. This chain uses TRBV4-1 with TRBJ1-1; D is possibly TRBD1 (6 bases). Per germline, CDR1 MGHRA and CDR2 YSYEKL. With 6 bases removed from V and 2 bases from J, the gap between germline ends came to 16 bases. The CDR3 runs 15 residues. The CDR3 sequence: CASSRNRVFNTEAFF. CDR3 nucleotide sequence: TGCGCCAGCAGTCGTAACAGGGTGTTTAACACTGAAGCTTTCTTT.

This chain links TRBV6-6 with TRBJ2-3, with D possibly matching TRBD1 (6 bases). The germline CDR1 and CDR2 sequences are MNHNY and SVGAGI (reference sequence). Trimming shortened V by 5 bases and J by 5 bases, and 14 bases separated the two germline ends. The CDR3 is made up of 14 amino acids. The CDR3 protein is CASSTGTREDTQYF. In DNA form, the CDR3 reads TGTGCCAGCAGTACAGGGACGAGGGAAGATACGCAGTATTTT.

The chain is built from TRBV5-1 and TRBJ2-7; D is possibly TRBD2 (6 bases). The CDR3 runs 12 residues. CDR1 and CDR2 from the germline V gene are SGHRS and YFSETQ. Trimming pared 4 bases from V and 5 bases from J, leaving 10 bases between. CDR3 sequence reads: CASSPEGHEQYF. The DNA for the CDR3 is TGCGCCAGCAGCCCGGAGGGACACGAGCAGTACTTC. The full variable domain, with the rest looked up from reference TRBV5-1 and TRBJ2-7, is KAGVTQTPRYLIKTRGQQVTLSCSPISGHRSVSWYQQTPGQGLQFLFEYFSETQRNKGNFPGRFSGRQFSNSRSEMNVSTLELGDSALYLCASSPEGHEQYFGPGTRLTVT.

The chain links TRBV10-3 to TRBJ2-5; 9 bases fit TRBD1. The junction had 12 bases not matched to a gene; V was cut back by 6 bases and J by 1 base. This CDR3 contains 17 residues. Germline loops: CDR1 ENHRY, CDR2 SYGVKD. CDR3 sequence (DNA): TGTGCCATCAGCGCGACCGGGACAGGGAAATCCCAAGAGACCCAGTACTTC. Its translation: CAISATGTGKSQETQYF.

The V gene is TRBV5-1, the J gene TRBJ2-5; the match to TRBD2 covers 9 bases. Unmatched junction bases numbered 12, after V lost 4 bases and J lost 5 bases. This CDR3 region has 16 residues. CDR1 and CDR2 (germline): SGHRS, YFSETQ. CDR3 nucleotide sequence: TGCGCCAGCAGCCTTCAACCCAGCGGGGGGCCCGAGACCCAGTACTTC. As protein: CASSLQPSGGPETQYF. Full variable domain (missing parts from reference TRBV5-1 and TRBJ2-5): KAGVTQTPRYLIKTRGQQVTLSCSPISGHRSVSWYQQTPGQGLQFLFEYFSETQRNKGNFPGRFSGRQFSNSRSEMNVSTLELGDSALYLCASSLQPSGGPETQYFGPGTRLLVL.

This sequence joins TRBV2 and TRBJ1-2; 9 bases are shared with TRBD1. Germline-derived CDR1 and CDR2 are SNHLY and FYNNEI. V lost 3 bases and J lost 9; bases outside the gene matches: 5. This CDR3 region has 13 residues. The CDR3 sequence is CASSDGTGISYTF. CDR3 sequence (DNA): TGTGCCAGCAGTGATGGGACAGGGATTAGCTACACCTTC.

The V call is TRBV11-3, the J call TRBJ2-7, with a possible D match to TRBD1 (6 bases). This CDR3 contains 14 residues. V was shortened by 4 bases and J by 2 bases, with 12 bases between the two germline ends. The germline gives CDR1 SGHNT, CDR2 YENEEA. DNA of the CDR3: TGTGCCAGCAGCTCGGATGACAGGCCCTACGAGCAGTACTTC. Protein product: CASSSDDRPYEQYF.

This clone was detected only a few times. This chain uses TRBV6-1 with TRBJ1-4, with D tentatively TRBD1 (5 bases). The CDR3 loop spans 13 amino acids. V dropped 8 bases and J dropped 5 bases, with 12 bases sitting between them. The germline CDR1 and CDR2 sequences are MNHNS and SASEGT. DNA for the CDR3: TGTGCCAGCTTTGGGACGGTAAATGAAAAACTGTTTTTT. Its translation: CASFGTVNEKLFF.

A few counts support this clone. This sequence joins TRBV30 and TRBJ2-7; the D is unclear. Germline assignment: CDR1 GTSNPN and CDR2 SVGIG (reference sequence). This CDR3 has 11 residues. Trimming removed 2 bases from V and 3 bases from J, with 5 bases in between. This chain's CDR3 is CAWSRVYEQYF. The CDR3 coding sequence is TGTGCCTGGAGTCGCGTCTACGAGCAGTACTTC.

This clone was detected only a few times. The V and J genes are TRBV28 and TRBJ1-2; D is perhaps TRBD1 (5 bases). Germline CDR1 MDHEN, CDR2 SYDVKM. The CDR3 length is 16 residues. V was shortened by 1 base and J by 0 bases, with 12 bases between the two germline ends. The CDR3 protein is CASSLFRDSANYGYTF. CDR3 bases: TGTGCCAGCAGTTTATTCAGGGATAGCGCTAACTATGGCTACACCTTC.